A selection of T cell receptor beta chains follows, all from one sample in a study of shared T cell receptors in the human thymus. Clones were read by immunoSEQ multiplex PCR, and TCRdb kept only the in-frame ones, dropping some. There are hundreds of thousands of clones in the sample; approximately 88% occur only once, and 0.0095% to 0.011% lies in the top ten. The sample also formed part of further work on human thymus T cells.

Sequencing input: thymocytes. Source of these receptors: a boy younger than two with a congenital heart defect. CDR3s include the opening cysteine and the closing phenylalanine or tryptophan. A D gene is named only where the DNA matches it firmly. Not every row has a clone size; where given, it reads once, few, many or a size class.

CDR3 protein: CASSPPGRQETQYF; CDR3 DNA: TGTGCCAGCTCACCACCGGGGCGGCAAGAGACCCAGTACTTC; J gene: TRBJ2-5; clone size: NA; D gene: NA; V gene: TRBV18
CDR3 protein: CSGDRGQETQYF; CDR3 DNA: TGCAGCGGCGACAGGGGACAAGAGACCCAGTACTTC; J gene: TRBJ2-5; clone size: NA; D gene: TRBD1; V gene: TRBV29-1
CDR3 protein: CASSQDRGHTDTQYF; CDR3 DNA: TGCGCCAGCAGCCAAGACAGGGGGCACACAGATACGCAGTATTTT; J gene: TRBJ2-3; clone size: NA; D gene: TRBD1; V gene: TRBV4-3
CDR3 protein: CASSPRGVAGGQETQYF; CDR3 DNA: TGTGCCAGCTCACCACGGGGAGTAGCGGGAGGACAAGAGACCCAGTACTTC; J gene: TRBJ2-5; clone size: NA; D gene: TRBD2; V gene: TRBV18
CDR3 protein: CASSLGERGYTF; CDR3 DNA: TGCGCCAGCAGCTTGGGGGAGCGAGGCTACACCTTC; J gene: TRBJ1-2; clone size: NA; D gene: NA; V gene: TRBV5-1
CDR3 protein: CASRVASGTSYEQYF; CDR3 DNA: TGTGCCAGCAGAGTAGCTAGCGGGACGTCCTACGAGCAGTACTTC; J gene: TRBJ2-7; clone size: NA; D gene: TRBD2; V gene: TRBV7-9
CDR3 protein: CASTVRASGPSGELFF; CDR3 DNA: TGTGCCAGCACCGTGAGGGCTAGCGGACCTAGCGGGGAGCTGTTTTTT; J gene: TRBJ2-2; clone size: NA; D gene: TRBD2; V gene: TRBV5-8
CDR3 protein: CASSPGSRENAQYF; CDR3 DNA: TGTGCCAGCAGCCCCGGGAGTAGAGAAAACGCTCAGTACTTC; J gene: TRBJ2-4; clone size: NA; D gene: NA; V gene: TRBV7-4
CDR3 protein: CSAPYTGELFF; CDR3 DNA: TGCAGTGCCCCATACACCGGGGAGCTGTTTTTT; J gene: TRBJ2-2; clone size: NA; D gene: NA; V gene: TRBV20-1
CDR3 protein: CAWSVLGIDYEQYF; CDR3 DNA: TGTGCCTGGAGTGTACTCGGGATTGACTACGAGCAGTACTTC; J gene: TRBJ2-7; clone size: NA; D gene: NA; V gene: TRBV30
CDR3 protein: CASSEEASGRYEQYF; CDR3 DNA: TGTGCCAGCAGTGAAGAGGCTAGCGGGAGGTACGAGCAGTACTTC; J gene: TRBJ2-7; clone size: NA; D gene: TRBD2; V gene: TRBV2
CDR3 protein: CASTYLGVGTDTQYF; CDR3 DNA: TGCGCCAGCACCTACTTAGGGGTGGGCACAGATACGCAGTATTTT; J gene: TRBJ2-3; clone size: NA; D gene: NA; V gene: TRBV5-1
CDR3 protein: CASSLAGIDGELFF; CDR3 DNA: TGCGCCAGCAGCCTGGCAGGGATCGACGGGGAGCTGTTTTTT; J gene: TRBJ2-2; clone size: NA; D gene: NA; V gene: TRBV4-3
CDR3 protein: CASAQGEWETQYF; CDR3 DNA: TGTGCCAGCGCCCAGGGGGAGTGGGAGACCCAGTACTTC; J gene: TRBJ2-5; clone size: once; D gene: TRBD1; V gene: TRBV19
CDR3 protein: CASSSLPGLADIFDEQYF; CDR3 DNA: TGTGCCAGCAGCTCCCTGCCGGGACTAGCGGATATTTTCGACGAGCAGTACTTC; J gene: TRBJ2-7; clone size: NA; D gene: TRBD2; V gene: TRBV7-2
CDR3 protein: CASRGQGTANEQFF; CDR3 DNA: TGTGCCAGCAGAGGACAGGGGACTGCGAATGAGCAGTTCTTC; J gene: TRBJ2-1; clone size: few; D gene: TRBD1; V gene: TRBV6-1
CDR3 protein: CASSYKAGGPYNEQFF; CDR3 DNA: TGTGCCAGCAGTTACAAAGCGGGAGGGCCCTACAATGAGCAGTTCTTC; J gene: TRBJ2-1; clone size: NA; D gene: TRBD2; V gene: TRBV6-5
CDR3 protein: CAWSTGQGVETQYF; CDR3 DNA: TGTGCCTGGAGTACTGGACAGGGGGTCGAGACCCAGTACTTC; J gene: TRBJ2-5; clone size: few; D gene: TRBD1; V gene: TRBV30
CDR3 protein: CASSLAGTGDLDTQYF; CDR3 DNA: TGTGCCAGCAGCTTAGCCGGGACAGGGGATTTAGATACGCAGTATTTT; J gene: TRBJ2-3; clone size: NA; D gene: TRBD1; V gene: TRBV13
CDR3 protein: CASSHGSQGVGSQKLFF; CDR3 DNA: TGTGCCAGCAGCCACGGATCACAGGGCGTAGGATCCCAAAAACTGTTTTTT; J gene: TRBJ1-4; clone size: NA; D gene: NA; V gene: TRBV4-2
CDR3 protein: CASVPRTGLLEQYF; CDR3 DNA: TGTGCCAGCGTTCCGAGGACAGGCCTACTGGAGCAGTACTTC; J gene: TRBJ2-7; clone size: NA; D gene: TRBD1; V gene: TRBV28
CDR3 protein: CASSLSRDRAKNIQYF; CDR3 DNA: TGTGCCAGCAGCTTGTCCCGGGACAGGGCGAAAAACATTCAGTACTTC; J gene: TRBJ2-4; clone size: NA; D gene: TRBD1; V gene: TRBV11-3
CDR3 protein: CASSQVWDRESYEQYF; CDR3 DNA: TGCGCCAGCAGCCAAGTGTGGGACAGGGAGTCTTACGAGCAGTACTTC; J gene: TRBJ2-7; clone size: NA; D gene: TRBD1; V gene: TRBV4-3
CDR3 protein: CASSPSGIPHQPQHF; CDR3 DNA: TGTGCCAGCAGCCCGTCCGGGATCCCCCATCAGCCCCAGCATTTT; J gene: TRBJ1-5; clone size: NA; D gene: NA; V gene: TRBV6-5
CDR3 protein: CASSSASGRSTDTQYF; CDR3 DNA: TGTGCCAGCAGCTCTGCTAGCGGGCGCAGCACAGATACGCAGTATTTT; J gene: TRBJ2-3; clone size: NA; D gene: TRBD2; V gene: TRBV5-4
CDR3 protein: CASVGGHPNYGYTF; CDR3 DNA: TGTGCCAGCGTAGGGGGACACCCGAACTATGGCTACACCTTC; J gene: TRBJ1-2; clone size: once; D gene: NA; V gene: TRBV2
CDR3 protein: CASGLVLAGGPGGELFF; CDR3 DNA: TGTGCTAGTGGTTTGGTCCTAGCGGGAGGGCCGGGCGGGGAGCTGTTTTTT; J gene: TRBJ2-2; clone size: once; D gene: TRBD2; V gene: TRBV12-5
CDR3 protein: CASSHDRDGYTF; CDR3 DNA: TGTGCCAGCAGCCATGACAGGGACGGCTACACCTTC; J gene: TRBJ1-2; clone size: NA; D gene: TRBD1; V gene: TRBV11-3
CDR3 protein: CASSSPGGGRIQTQYF; CDR3 DNA: TGTGCCAGCAGTTCCCCGGGGGGCGGGAGGATTCAGACCCAGTACTTC; J gene: TRBJ2-5; clone size: NA; D gene: TRBD2; V gene: TRBV27
CDR3 protein: CATLAGDEQFF; CDR3 DNA: TGTGCCACCTTGGCAGGGGATGAGCAGTTCTTC; J gene: TRBJ2-1; clone size: NA; D gene: NA; V gene: TRBV15
CDR3 protein: CASSSCLTPSGPYEQYF; CDR3 DNA: TGTGCCAGCAGCTCATGCCTGACCCCTAGCGGACCCTACGAGCAGTACTTC; J gene: TRBJ2-7; clone size: NA; D gene: TRBD2; V gene: TRBV4-2
CDR3 protein: CASSPGGANYGYTF; CDR3 DNA: TGTGCCAGCAGCCCGGGGGGGGCTAACTATGGCTACACCTTC; J gene: TRBJ1-2; clone size: NA; D gene: NA; V gene: TRBV5-4
CDR3 protein: CASSPWRDGSYNEQFF; CDR3 DNA: TGCGCCAGCAGCCCTTGGCGGGACGGTTCCTACAATGAGCAGTTCTTC; J gene: TRBJ2-1; clone size: NA; D gene: NA; V gene: TRBV4-1
CDR3 protein: CASSGRTGAYEQYF; CDR3 DNA: TGTGCCAGCAGCGGCCGGACAGGCGCCTACGAGCAGTACTTC; J gene: TRBJ2-7; clone size: NA; D gene: TRBD1; V gene: TRBV5-6
CDR3 protein: CASRGEWRDLYNEQFF; CDR3 DNA: TGTGCCAGCAGAGGGGAGTGGCGGGACCTCTACAATGAGCAGTTCTTC; J gene: TRBJ2-1; clone size: NA; D gene: NA; V gene: TRBV6-4
CDR3 protein: CASSTGLAGWNEQFF; CDR3 DNA: TGCGCCAGCAGCACGGGACTAGCGGGATGGAATGAGCAGTTCTTC; J gene: TRBJ2-1; clone size: NA; D gene: TRBD2; V gene: TRBV5-1
CDR3 protein: CSAESKQGRSYEQYF; CDR3 DNA: TGCAGCGCCGAATCAAAACAGGGACGCTCCTACGAGCAGTACTTC; J gene: TRBJ2-7; clone size: NA; D gene: NA; V gene: TRBV29-1
CDR3 protein: CASSQTSDNEQFF; CDR3 DNA: TGTGCCAGCAGCCAGACTAGTGACAATGAGCAGTTCTTC; J gene: TRBJ2-1; clone size: once; D gene: NA; V gene: TRBV14
CDR3 protein: CASSLTSTRGGYTF; CDR3 DNA: TGCGCCAGCAGCTTGACGTCCACCCGGGGGGGCTACACCTTC; J gene: TRBJ1-2; clone size: NA; D gene: NA; V gene: TRBV5-1